Shown below are 25 T cell receptor beta chains from a single sample sequenced in a study of CD8 T cells in ankylosing spondylitis (dated by TCRdb to about 2017). Receptors were amplified or captured by 5' RACE. Sequenced using an Illumina HiSeq 2500. The public reads were reprocessed in TCRdb via fastp at Q25 and MiXCR, keeping in-frame beta chains. Each record represents a unique CDR3 protein, reported with the most common genes and DNA among its rows. For this sample there are fewer than 550,000 distinct CDR3 sequences; about 5.2% appear just once. Under 4.5% of the sample belongs to the ten largest clones. These receptors' targets are unknown. Results and caveats for the whole study, not just this receptor: A TCR beta motif of fewer than 10 highly homologous amino acid variants appeared characteristic of blood from ankylosing spondylitis patients.

Sample: blood, either unsorted or a sorted T cell fraction (not recorded which). The receptors shown here come from a male donor with ankylosing spondylitis.

This clonotype showed up many times. The V call is TRBV7-9, the J call TRBJ1-1, with D hard to call. This CDR3 has 16 residues. The germline V and J ends were trimmed by 4 bases and 4 bases, with 19 bases remaining between them. The V gene's germline CDR1 is SEHNR and CDR2 FQNEAQ (reference sequence). This CDR3 reads CASSSIYQVRTTEAFF. The CDR3 coding sequence is TGTGCCAGCAGCTCGATATATCAGGTGAGGACCACTGAAGCTTTCTTT.

In this sample, this clonotype turned up many times. V gene TRBV10-3 combines with J gene TRBJ1-2; D remains unclear. The germline gives CDR1 ENHRY, CDR2 SYGVKD. This CDR3 is built from 15 residues. Trimming stripped 4 bases from V and 3 bases from J, with 15 bases between. CDR3 sequence: CAISVGQTIDYGYTF. The CDR3, as DNA: TGTGCCATCAGTGTTGGTCAGACAATCGACTATGGCTACACCTTC.

This clonotype appeared many times. The chain employs TRBV9 and TRBJ2-3; 7 bases are shared with TRBD2. The V segment lost 0 bases and the J segment 3 bases; nucleotides outside the gene matches: 1. The CDR3 sequence is 14 residues long. Germline values: CDR1 SGDLS, CDR2 YYNGEE. The CDR3: CASSVGTRTDTQYF. Here the CDR3 DNA reads TGTGCCAGCAGCGTAGGGACTAGGACAGATACGCAGTATTTT.

This clonotype was found many times. The chain recombines TRBV5-4 with TRBJ2-1, with 10 bases lining up with TRBD2. The germline V gene has CDR1 SGHNT and CDR2 YYREEE (reference sequence). CDR3 size: 16 residues. V lost 5 bases and J lost 2; bases outside the gene matches: 7. CDR3 bases: TGTGCCAGCAGATCCGGACTAGCGGCCACCTACAATGAGCAGTTCTTC. Protein sequence: CASRSGLAATYNEQFF.

This clonotype was picked up many times. The chain combines TRBV20-1 with TRBJ2-5; 13 nucleotides align to TRBD2. J was trimmed by 1 base and V by 1 base; bases with no gene match: 3. The CDR3 is 16 amino acids. Germline V gene sequence: CDR1 DFQATT, CDR2 SNEGSKA (reference sequence). The CDR3 nucleotides are TGCAGTGCTAGAGCCGGGACTAGCGGGATCCAAGAGACCCAGTACTTC. Its protein product is CSARAGTSGIQETQYF.

This clonotype was detected many times. The chain joins TRBV11-2 to TRBJ1-3, with TRBD1 matching over 9 bases. The CDR3 is 18 residues long. Germline assignment: CDR1 SGHAT and CDR2 FQNNGV. The V segment lost 5 bases and the J segment 0 bases; nucleotides outside the gene matches: 11. CDR3 region: CASSLIQGAWGSGNTIYF. CDR3 DNA sequence: TGTGCCAGCAGCCTAATACAGGGGGCCTGGGGCTCTGGAAACACCATATATTTT.

This clonotype showed up many times. The V gene is TRBV5-1, the J gene TRBJ2-1, with 7 bases that match TRBD2. Germline CDR1 is SGHRS and CDR2 is YFSETQ. V gave up 3 bases and J gave up 3 bases; unmatched junction bases: 12. This CDR3 contains 17 residues. CDR3 loop: CASSSSQAGSGYNEQFF. CDR3 bases: TGCGCCAGCAGCTCCTCACAAGCGGGATCCGGCTACAATGAGCAGTTCTTC.

In regard to this clonotype: A much larger clone lies a single base off, so this may be a read error. This rearrangement joins TRBV20-1 to TRBJ2-1; tentatively, D is TRBD1 or TRBD2 (5 bases each). V was shortened by 6 bases and J by 4 bases, with 16 bases between the two germline ends. The CDR3 totals 14 residues. Germline CDR1 reads DFQATT; CDR2 reads SNEGSKA (reference sequence). Here the CDR3 reads CSASPGRSYNEQFF. DNA for the CDR3: TGCAGTGCCTCACCGGGACGATCATACAATGAGCAGTTCTTC.

The DNA for the CDR3 is TGTGCCAGCAGCGTAGCTGGTAGCGGGAGCTACGAGCAGTACTTC. Protein product: CASSVAGSGSYEQYF. The chain is built from TRBV9 and TRBJ2-7, with 9 bases matching TRBD2. Per germline, CDR1 SGDLS and CDR2 YYNGEE. This CDR3 region has 15 residues. V lost 0 bases to trimming and J lost 3 bases; unmatched junction nucleotides: 4.

In this sample, this clonotype turned up many times. The rearrangement uses TRBV5-1 and TRBJ2-7; D might be TRBD1 or TRBD2, each matching 5 bases. V shed 4 bases and J shed 5 bases, with 10 bases lying between them. There are 12 residues in the CDR3. Germline CDR1 and CDR2: SGHRS and YFSETQ. The CDR3 is CASSRGVNEQYF. The CDR3 coding sequence is TGCGCCAGCAGCAGGGGAGTCAACGAGCAGTACTTC.

This clonotype has a count of ten or more. As DNA, the CDR3 is TGTGCCAGCAGCTTAGGAGGAGGCGACCTTGTCTACGAGCAGTACTTC. Translation: CASSLGGGDLVYEQYF. This rearrangement joins TRBV7-8 to TRBJ2-7; D perhaps matches TRBD2 (5 bases). The CDR3 totals 16 residues. Germline V lookup: CDR1 SGHVS, CDR2 FQNEAQ. The V gene lost 1 base and the J gene lost 3 bases, with 16 bases spanning the gap.

Comments on this clonotype: Compared with germline, one end of the junction differs, possibly owing to a read error. V is TRBV20-1 and J is TRBJ2-1, with 15 bases matching TRBD2. In germline, CDR1 is DFQATT, CDR2 SNEGSKA (reference sequence). The CDR3 has 18 residues. The CDR3 DNA is TGCTGTGCTGTTCCGGGACTAGCGGGGGGTAGGATCTGGAATGAGCAGTTCTTC. It codes for CCAVPGLAGGRIWNEQFF.

This clonotype was observed at least ten times. The chain couples TRBV3-1 to TRBJ1-1; no clear D gene. CDR3 size: 14 residues. Germline CDR1 is LGHDT and CDR2 is YNNKEL (reference sequence). Trimming cost V 2 bases and J 0 bases, with 7 bases left between them. The CDR3 spells CASSQFLLNTEAFF. In DNA form, the CDR3 reads TGTGCCAGCAGCCAATTTTTACTGAACACTGAAGCTTTCTTT.

At least ten counts were recorded for this clonotype. This chain joins TRBV6-1 and TRBJ2-5; weak D call: TRBD1 (6 bases). The germline gives CDR1 MNHNS, CDR2 SASEGT. V lost 2 bases and J 5 bases, leaving 15 bases between the germline ends. The CDR3 covers 15 residues. The CDR3 region is CASSEHQGSGETQYF. DNA of the CDR3: TGTGCCAGCAGTGAACATCAGGGGTCAGGGGAGACCCAGTACTTC.

Turning to this clonotype: Being one base from a much bigger clone, this may be a read error. Since the CDR3 does not end with the conserved phenylalanine or tryptophan, this likely comes from a read error. The chain couples TRBV20-1 to TRBJ2-1; the D is unclear. The CDR3 extends over 14 amino acids. Trimming stripped 7 bases from V and 1 base from J, with 14 bases between. Per germline, CDR1 DFQATT and CDR2 SNEGSKA (reference sequence). CDR3 in DNA: TGCAGTGTTACCGGCGTTCTGTCCTACAATGAGCAGTTCCTC. This encodes CSVTGVLSYNEQFL.

This clonotype has at least ten counts. The chain joins TRBV12-3 or TRBV12-4 to TRBJ1-4; TRBD1 might be the D (5 bases). The CDR3 is made up of 14 amino acids. V gave up 5 bases and J gave up 5 bases, with 12 bases separating them. For the CDR3, the DNA is TGTGCCAGCAGTGGGGGACGGCTCAATGAAAAACTGTTTTTT. Protein product: CASSGGRLNEKLFF.

This clonotype has a count of ten or more. This chain connects TRBV4-1 to TRBJ2-1; D is ambiguous. The CDR3 sequence is 13 residues long. Trimming removed 5 bases at V and 7 bases at J, with 12 bases between. CDR1 and CDR2 (germline): MGHRA, YSYEKL. The CDR3 is CASSSTLGNEQFF. CDR3 nucleotide sequence: TGCGCCAGCAGCTCGACGTTGGGGAATGAGCAGTTCTTC.

This clonotype was counted only a few times. The rearrangement links TRBV5-1 to TRBJ2-5; a possible D gene is TRBD2 (6 bases). The germline V and J ends were trimmed by 2 bases and 5 bases, with 10 bases remaining between them. The CDR3 covers 13 residues. Germline CDR1 is SGHRS and CDR2 is YFSETQ. Here the CDR3 DNA reads TGCGCCAGCAGCTTTGGGGGGTTCGAGACCCAGTACTTC. Residues: CASSFGGFETQYF.

This clonotype has ten or more counts. The chain uses TRBV5-5 and TRBJ2-5; 7 bases are a match to TRBD1. The CDR3 spans 14 residues. CDR1 is SGHKS, CDR2 YYEKEE, per germline (reference sequence). J was trimmed by 2 bases and V by 1 base; bases with no gene match: 2. The CDR3 reads CASSLRDRQETQYF. The CDR3 nucleotides read TGTGCCAGCAGCTTGAGGGACAGACAAGAGACCCAGTACTTC.

In this sample, this clonotype turned up many times. This chain uses TRBV12-3 or TRBV12-4 with TRBJ2-3; TRBD1 is a possible D gene (6 bases). Trimming took 7 bases from V and 6 from J, leaving 17 bases between them. This CDR3 has 14 amino acids. The CDR3 loop reads CASTLRGIMDTQYF. The CDR3 DNA reads as TGTGCCAGCACCTTGAGGGGGATAATGGATACGCAGTATTTT.

This clonotype was counted many times. This chain connects TRBV28 to TRBJ2-1; TRBD1 is a possible D gene (7 bases). CDR1 MDHEN and CDR2 SYDVKM come from the germline V gene. Trimming shortened V by 6 bases and J by 8 bases, and 17 bases separated the two germline ends. The length of the CDR3 is 14 residues. CDR3 loop: CASRPGGPKDEQFF. The CDR3 DNA reads TGTGCCAGCAGACCAGGGGGGCCCAAAGATGAGCAGTTCTTC.

This clonotype was seen many times. The chain links TRBV6-6 to TRBJ1-4, with TRBD1 as a possible D gene (6 bases). Germline V gene sequence: CDR1 MNHNY, CDR2 SVGAGI (reference sequence). The CDR3 sequence is 12 residues long. Trimming shortened V by 6 bases and J by 13 bases, and 15 bases separated the two germline ends. The chain's CDR3 is CASSWAGTRLFF. In nucleotides, the CDR3 is TGTGCCAGCAGCTGGGCGGGGACAAGACTGTTTTTT.

This clonotype has at least ten counts. The chain joins TRBV6-6 to TRBJ1-5, with D tentatively TRBD1 (6 bases). CDR1 MNHNY and CDR2 SVGAGI come from the germline V gene (reference sequence). V was cut by 5 bases and J by 4 bases, with 9 bases left in between. The CDR3 is 13 residues long. The CDR3 DNA reads as TGTGCCAGCAGTAAAGGGGGAAATCAGCCCCAGCATTTT. This encodes CASSKGGNQPQHF.

At least ten counts were recorded for this clonotype. The chain joins TRBV12-3 or TRBV12-4 to TRBJ1-2; tentatively, D is TRBD1 (5 bases). This CDR3 spans 12 amino acids. V was clipped by 7 bases and J by 8 bases, with 14 bases between them. CDR3 DNA sequence: TGTGCCAGCACCCAGACAGCTCGAGGCTACACCTTC. Protein product: CASTQTARGYTF.

This clonotype was detected only a few times. V usage is TRBV12-3 or TRBV12-4 and J usage is TRBJ2-3; TRBD2 aligns across 7 bases. This CDR3 has 16 amino acids. V shed 6 bases and J 2 bases; nucleotides not matched to a gene: 11. This chain's CDR3 is CASRHKRGATTDTQYF. The CDR3 coding sequence is TGTGCCAGCAGACATAAGCGGGGAGCGACCACAGATACGCAGTATTTT.